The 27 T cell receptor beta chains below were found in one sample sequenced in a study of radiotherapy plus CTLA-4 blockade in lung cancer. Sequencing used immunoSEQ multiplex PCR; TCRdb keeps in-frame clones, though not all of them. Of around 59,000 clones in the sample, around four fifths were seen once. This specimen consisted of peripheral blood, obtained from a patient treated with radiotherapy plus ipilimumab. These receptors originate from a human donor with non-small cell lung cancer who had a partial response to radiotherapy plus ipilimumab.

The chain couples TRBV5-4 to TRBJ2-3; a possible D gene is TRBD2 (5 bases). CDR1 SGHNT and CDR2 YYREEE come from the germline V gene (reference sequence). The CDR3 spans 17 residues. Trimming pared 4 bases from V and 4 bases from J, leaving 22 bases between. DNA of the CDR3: TGTGCCAGCAGCCGCCACCCCGGGGTAATTACCTCAGATACGCAGTATTTT. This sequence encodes CASSRHPGVITSDTQYF. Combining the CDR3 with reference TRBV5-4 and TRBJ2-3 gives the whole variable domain ETGVTQSPTHLIKTRGQQVTLRCSSQSGHNTVSWYQQALGQGPQFIFQYYREEENGRGNFPPRFSGLQFPNYSSELNVNALELDDSALYLCASSRHPGVITSDTQYFGPGTRLTVL.

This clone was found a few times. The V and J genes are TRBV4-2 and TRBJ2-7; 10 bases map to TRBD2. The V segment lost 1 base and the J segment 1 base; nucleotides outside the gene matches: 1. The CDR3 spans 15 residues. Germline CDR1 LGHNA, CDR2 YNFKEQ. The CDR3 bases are TGTGCCAGCAGCCAAGCTAGCGGGGGTTCCTACGAGCAGTACTTC. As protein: CASSQASGGSYEQYF.

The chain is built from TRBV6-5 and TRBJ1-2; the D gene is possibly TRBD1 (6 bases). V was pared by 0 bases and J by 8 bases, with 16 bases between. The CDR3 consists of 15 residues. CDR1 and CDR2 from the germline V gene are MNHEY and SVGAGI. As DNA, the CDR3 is TGTGCCAGCAGTTACTCGAATTTGGGGGCGCGGGGCTACACCTTC. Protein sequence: CASSYSNLGARGYTF.

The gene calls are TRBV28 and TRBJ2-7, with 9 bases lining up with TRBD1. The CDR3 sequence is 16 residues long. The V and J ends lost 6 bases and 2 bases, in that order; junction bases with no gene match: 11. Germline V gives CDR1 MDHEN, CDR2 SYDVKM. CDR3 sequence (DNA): TGTGCCAGCAGCTCCTCTACAGGGGGCATAACCTACGAGCAGTACTTC. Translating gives CASSSSTGGITYEQYF.

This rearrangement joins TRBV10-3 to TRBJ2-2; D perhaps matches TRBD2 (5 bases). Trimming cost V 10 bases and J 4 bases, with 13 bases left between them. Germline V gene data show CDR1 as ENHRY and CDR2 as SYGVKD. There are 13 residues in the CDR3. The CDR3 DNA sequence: TGTGCCAACTTTGACACTAGCACCGGGGAGCTGTTTTTT. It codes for CANFDTSTGELFF.

The CDR3 coding sequence is TGTGCCAGCAGTGAGACGGGCACTGAAGCTTTCTTT. This encodes CASSETGTEAFF. The J gene is TRBJ1-1, the V gene TRBV2; no definite D call. The CDR3 is 12 amino acids. Germline V gene lookup returns CDR1 SNHLY and CDR2 FYNNEI. V dropped 3 bases and J dropped 4 bases, with 6 bases sitting between them.

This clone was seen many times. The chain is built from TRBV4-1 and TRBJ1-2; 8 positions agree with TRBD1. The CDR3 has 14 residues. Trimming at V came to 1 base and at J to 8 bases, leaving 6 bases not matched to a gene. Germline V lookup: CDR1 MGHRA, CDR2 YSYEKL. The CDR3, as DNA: TGCGCCAGCAGCCAAGTAGACAGGGGCCAGGGCTACACCTTC. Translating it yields CASSQVDRGQGYTF.

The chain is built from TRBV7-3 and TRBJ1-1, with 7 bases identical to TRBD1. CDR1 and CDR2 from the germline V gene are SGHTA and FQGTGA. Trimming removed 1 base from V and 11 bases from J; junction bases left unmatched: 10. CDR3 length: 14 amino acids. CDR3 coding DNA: TGTGCCAGCAGCTTAAATGGGCGACAGGGAAACGCTTTCTTT. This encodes CASSLNGRQGNAFF.

CDR3 amino acids: CASSRQGTQPQHF. The CDR3 coding sequence is TGTGCCAGCAGCCGTCAGGGGACTCAGCCCCAGCATTTT. The chain carries TRBV7-2 and TRBJ1-5; possibly TRBD1 for D (6 bases). This CDR3 has 13 residues. V shed 5 bases and J shed 6 bases, with 11 bases lying between them. From germline, CDR1 is SGHTA and CDR2 FQGNSA.

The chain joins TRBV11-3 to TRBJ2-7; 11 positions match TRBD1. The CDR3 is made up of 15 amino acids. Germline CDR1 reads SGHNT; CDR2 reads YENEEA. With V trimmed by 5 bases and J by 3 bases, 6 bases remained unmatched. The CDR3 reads CASSQRGQGGYEQYF. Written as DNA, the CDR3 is TGTGCCAGCAGCCAACGGGGACAGGGGGGCTACGAGCAGTACTTC.

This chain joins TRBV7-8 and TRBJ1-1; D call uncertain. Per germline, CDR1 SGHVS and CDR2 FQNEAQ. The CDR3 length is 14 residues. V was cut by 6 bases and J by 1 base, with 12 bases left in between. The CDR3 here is CASSQTRQNTEAFF. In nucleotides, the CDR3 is TGTGCCAGCAGTCAGACGCGGCAGAACACTGAAGCTTTCTTT.

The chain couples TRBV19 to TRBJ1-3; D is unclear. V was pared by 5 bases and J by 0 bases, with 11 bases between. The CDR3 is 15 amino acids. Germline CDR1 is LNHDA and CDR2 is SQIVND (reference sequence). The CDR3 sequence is CASSLLTLSGNTIYF. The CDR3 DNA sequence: TGTGCCAGTAGTCTCCTCACTCTCTCTGGAAACACCATATATTTT.

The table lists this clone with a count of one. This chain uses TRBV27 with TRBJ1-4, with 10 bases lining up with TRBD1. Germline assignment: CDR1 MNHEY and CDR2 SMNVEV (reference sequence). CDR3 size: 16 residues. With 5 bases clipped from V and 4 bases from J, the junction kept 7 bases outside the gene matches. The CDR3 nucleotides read TGTGCCAGCAGTGGGACAGGGGCCAGCCATAATGAAAAACTGTTTTTT. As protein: CASSGTGASHNEKLFF.

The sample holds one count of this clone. DNA for the CDR3: TGTGCCAGCAGCCAGACAGGGGGTAATGAAAAACTGTTTTTT. The encoded protein is CASSQTGGNEKLFF. The J gene is TRBJ1-4, the V gene TRBV7-6, with 9 nucleotides matching TRBD1. V shed 5 bases and J 4 bases; nucleotides not matched to a gene: 2. Germline V lookup: CDR1 SGHVS, CDR2 FNYEAQ. This CDR3 region has 14 residues.

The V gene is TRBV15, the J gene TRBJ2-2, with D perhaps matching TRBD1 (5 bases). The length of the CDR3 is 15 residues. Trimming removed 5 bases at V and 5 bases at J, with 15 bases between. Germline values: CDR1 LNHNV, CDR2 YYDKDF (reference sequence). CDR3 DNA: TGTGCCACCAGCCCCCGCAGGCAGGGAACCGGGGAGCTGTTTTTT. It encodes CATSPRRQGTGELFF.

CDR3 coding DNA: TGTGCCTGGAGTGTTAGCGGGGGGTCGACAGATACGCAGTATTTT. Amino acid sequence: CAWSVSGGSTDTQYF. The V call is TRBV30, the J call TRBJ2-3; the match to TRBD2 covers 10 bases. Trimming at V came to 0 bases and at J to 3 bases, leaving 3 bases not matched to a gene. The CDR3 loop spans 15 amino acids. From germline, CDR1 is GTSNPN and CDR2 SVGIG (reference sequence).

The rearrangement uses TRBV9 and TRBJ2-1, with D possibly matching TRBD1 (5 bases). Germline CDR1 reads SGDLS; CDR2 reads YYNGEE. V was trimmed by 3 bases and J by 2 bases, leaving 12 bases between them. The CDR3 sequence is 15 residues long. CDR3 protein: CASSDVGATYNEQFF. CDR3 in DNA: TGTGCCAGCAGCGACGTTGGGGCCACCTACAATGAGCAGTTCTTC.

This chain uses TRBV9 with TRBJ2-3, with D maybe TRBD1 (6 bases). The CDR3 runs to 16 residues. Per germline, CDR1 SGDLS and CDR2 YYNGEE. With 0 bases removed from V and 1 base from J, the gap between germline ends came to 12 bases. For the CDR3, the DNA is TGTGCCAGCAGCGTAGAATCAGGGGCTGGCACAGATACGCAGTATTTT. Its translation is CASSVESGAGTDTQYF.

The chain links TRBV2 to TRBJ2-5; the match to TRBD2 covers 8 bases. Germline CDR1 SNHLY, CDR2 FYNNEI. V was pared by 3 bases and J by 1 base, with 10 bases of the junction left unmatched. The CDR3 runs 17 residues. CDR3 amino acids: CASSEHLSGGLQETQYF. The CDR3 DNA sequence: TGTGCCAGCAGTGAGCATCTGAGCGGGGGACTCCAAGAGACCCAGTACTTC.

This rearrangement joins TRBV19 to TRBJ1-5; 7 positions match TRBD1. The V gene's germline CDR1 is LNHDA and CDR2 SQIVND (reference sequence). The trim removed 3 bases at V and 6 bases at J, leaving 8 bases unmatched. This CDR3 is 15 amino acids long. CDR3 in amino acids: CASSIRAGGSQPQHF. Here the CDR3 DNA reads TGTGCCAGTAGTATTCGGGCAGGGGGGAGTCAGCCCCAGCATTTT.

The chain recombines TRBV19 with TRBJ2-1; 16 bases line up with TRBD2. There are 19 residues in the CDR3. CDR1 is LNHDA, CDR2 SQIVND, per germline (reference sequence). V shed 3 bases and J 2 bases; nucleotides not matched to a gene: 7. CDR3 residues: CASSMAGTSGGGTYNEQFF. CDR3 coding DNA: TGTGCCAGTAGTATGGCCGGGACTAGCGGGGGGGGAACCTACAATGAGCAGTTCTTC.

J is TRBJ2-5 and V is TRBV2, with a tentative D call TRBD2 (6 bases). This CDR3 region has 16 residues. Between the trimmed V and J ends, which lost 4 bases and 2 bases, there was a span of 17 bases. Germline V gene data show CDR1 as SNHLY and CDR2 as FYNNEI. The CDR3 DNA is TGTGCCAGCAGTGGGGGTGGCGGGGTGTATCAAGAGACCCAGTACTTC. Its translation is CASSGGGGVYQETQYF.

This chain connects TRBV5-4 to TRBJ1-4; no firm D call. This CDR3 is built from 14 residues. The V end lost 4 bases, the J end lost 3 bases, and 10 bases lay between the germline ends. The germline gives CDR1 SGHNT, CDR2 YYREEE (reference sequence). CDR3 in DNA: TGTGCCAGCAGCCCCGGGGTTTCTAATGAAAAACTGTTTTTT. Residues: CASSPGVSNEKLFF.

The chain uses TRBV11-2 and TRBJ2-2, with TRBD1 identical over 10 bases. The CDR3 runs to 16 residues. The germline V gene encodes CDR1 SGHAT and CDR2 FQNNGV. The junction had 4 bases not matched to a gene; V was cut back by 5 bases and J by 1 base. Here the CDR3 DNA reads TGTGCCAGCAGCCAAGGACAGGGGGTGAACACCGGGGAGCTGTTTTTT. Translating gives CASSQGQGVNTGELFF. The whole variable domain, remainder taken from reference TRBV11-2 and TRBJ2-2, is EAGVAQSPRYKIIEKRQSVAFWCNPISGHATLYWYQQILGQGPKLLIQFQNNGVVDDSQLPKDRFSAERLKGVDSTLKIQPAKLEDSAVYLCASSQGQGVNTGELFFGEGSRLTVL.

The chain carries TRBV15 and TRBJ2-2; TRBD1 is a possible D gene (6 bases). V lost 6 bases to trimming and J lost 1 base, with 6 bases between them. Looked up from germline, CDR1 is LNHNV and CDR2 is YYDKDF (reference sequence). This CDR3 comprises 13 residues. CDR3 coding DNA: TGTGCCACCAGGACAGGGAACACCGGGGAGCTGTTTTTT. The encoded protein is CATRTGNTGELFF.

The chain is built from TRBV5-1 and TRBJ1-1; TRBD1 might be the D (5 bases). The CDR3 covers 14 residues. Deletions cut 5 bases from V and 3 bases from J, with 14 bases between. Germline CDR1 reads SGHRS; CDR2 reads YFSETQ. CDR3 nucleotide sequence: TGCGCCAGCAGTCAGGGCTTTAGGGACACTGAAGCTTTCTTT. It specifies CASSQGFRDTEAFF. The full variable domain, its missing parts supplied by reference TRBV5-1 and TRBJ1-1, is KAGVTQTPRYLIKTRGQQVTLSCSPISGHRSVSWYQQTPGQGLQFLFEYFSETQRNKGNFPGRFSGRQFSNSRSEMNVSTLELGDSALYLCASSQGFRDTEAFFGQGTRLTVV.

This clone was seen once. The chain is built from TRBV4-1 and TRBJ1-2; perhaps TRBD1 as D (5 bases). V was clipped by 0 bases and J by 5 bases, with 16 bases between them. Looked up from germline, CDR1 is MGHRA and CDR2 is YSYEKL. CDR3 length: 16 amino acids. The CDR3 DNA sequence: TGCGCCAGCAGCCAAGACCCCGCTGACAGCAGATATGGCTACACCTTC. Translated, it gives CASSQDPADSRYGYTF.